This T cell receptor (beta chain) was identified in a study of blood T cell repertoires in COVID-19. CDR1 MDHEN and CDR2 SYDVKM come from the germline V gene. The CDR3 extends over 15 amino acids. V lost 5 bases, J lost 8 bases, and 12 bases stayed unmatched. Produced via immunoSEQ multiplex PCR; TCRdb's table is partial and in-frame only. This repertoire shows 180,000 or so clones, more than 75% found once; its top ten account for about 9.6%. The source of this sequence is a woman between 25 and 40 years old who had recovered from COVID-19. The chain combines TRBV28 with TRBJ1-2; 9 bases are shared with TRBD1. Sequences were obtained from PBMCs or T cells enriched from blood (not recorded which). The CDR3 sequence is CASSHRPGQGLGYTF. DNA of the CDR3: TGTGCCAGCAGTCATCGTCCGGGACAGGGCTTGGGCTACACCTTC.